Below are 17 T cell receptor beta chains sequenced from a single sample in a study of human T cells and chemical hapten exposure (dated by TCRdb to the early 2020s). The library was generated by RACE. The run used a NextSeq 500. TCRdb handled the public reads itself, with Q25 trimming in fastp and clone calling in MiXCR, and kept productive beta chains. Rows merge per CDR3 protein into single entries with the most common DNA and genes. Recorded for this sample are about 54,000 distinct CDR3 sequences; 9.5% to 10% of them occurred a single time. The top ten clones comprise 1.5% to 2% of the sample. The label giving this sample's time point can be read as: patch test 2, 6 weeks after DPC sensitization. What the treatment or condition label conveys for this sample: therapeutic diphenylcyclopropenone sensitization with weekly scalp DPC. This sample comprised whole blood, obtained in connection with sensitization to the hapten diphenylcyclopropenone (DPC). Source of these receptors: a woman aged 50 to 65 with alopecia areata. Some clones in this sample may be carry-over from other donors' samples.

This clonotype has just a few counts. The CDR3 DNA sequence: TGTGCCAGCAGCTTACTAGCGGGGGCTCAAGAGACCCAGTACTTC. This sequence encodes CASSLLAGAQETQYF. V usage is TRBV7-2 and J usage is TRBJ2-5, with 10 nucleotides matching TRBD2. CDR3 length: 15 amino acids. Germline assignment: CDR1 SGHTA and CDR2 FQGNSA. Unmatched junction bases numbered 2, after V lost 2 bases and J lost 2 bases.

This clonotype was observed a few times. The rearrangement uses TRBV28 and TRBJ1-2, with D unresolved. Germline CDR1 reads MDHEN; CDR2 reads SYDVKM. The CDR3 is 13 residues long. Trimming shortened V by 6 bases and J by 8 bases, and 16 bases separated the two germline ends. The CDR3 protein is CASRRTLQAGYTF. CDR3 nucleotide sequence: TGTGCCAGCAGACGGACCCTCCAGGCGGGCTACACCTTC.

The chain recombines TRBV10-3 with TRBJ2-7; D is undetermined. Trimming cost V 2 bases and J 4 bases, with 12 bases left between them. The CDR3 has 14 residues. Germline-derived CDR1 and CDR2 are ENHRY and SYGVKD. CDR3 DNA sequence: TGTGCCATCAGTGAGGTCCCAGAACGTTACGAGCAGTACTTC. Protein sequence: CAISEVPERYEQYF.

This rearrangement joins TRBV10-3 to TRBJ2-2; D possibly corresponds to TRBD1 (5 bases). Germline CDR1 and CDR2: ENHRY and SYGVKD. The germline V and J ends were trimmed by 9 bases and 2 bases, with 16 bases remaining between them. The CDR3 length is 15 residues. For the CDR3, the DNA is TGTGCCATTGGACACCCCGTGACTAACACCGGGGAGCTGTTTTTT. Residues: CAIGHPVTNTGELFF.

The chain combines TRBV11-2 with TRBJ1-2, with 8 positions matching TRBD1. This CDR3 has 16 amino acids. The trim removed 6 bases at V and 0 bases at J, leaving 9 bases unmatched. Germline V gives CDR1 SGHAT, CDR2 FQNNGV. The CDR3 is CASRPSGTGANYGYTF. In DNA form, the CDR3 reads TGTGCCAGCAGACCTAGCGGGACAGGAGCTAACTATGGCTACACCTTC.

With regard to this clonotype: This clone may be a read error of a much larger clone one base away. The chain uses TRBV18 and TRBJ1-1; D is possibly TRBD1 (5 bases). Germline V lookup: CDR1 KGHSH, CDR2 LQKENI. Trimming shortened V by 9 bases and J by 1 base, and 12 bases separated the two germline ends. There are 13 residues in the CDR3. Here the CDR3 DNA reads TGTGCCAGTCAAGCGGGGGAGAACACTGAAGCTTTCTTT. This sequence encodes CASQAGENTEAFF.

This clonotype was detected ten times or more. The rearrangement links TRBV10-2 to TRBJ2-3; D gene uncertain. The CDR3 is made up of 15 amino acids. Trimming cost V 4 bases and J 5 bases, with 16 bases left between them. Germline-derived CDR1 and CDR2 are WSHSY and SAAADI. The CDR3 sequence is CASSGYRPDLDTQYF. Here the CDR3 DNA reads TGCGCCAGCAGTGGTTACCGACCCGACCTAGATACGCAGTATTTT.

This clonotype came up a few times. V is TRBV11-1 and J is TRBJ2-1; no reliable D call. This CDR3 has 14 residues. V dropped 5 bases and J dropped 0 bases, with 8 bases sitting between them. CDR1 and CDR2 from the germline V gene are SGHAT and FQDESV (reference sequence). The CDR3 DNA reads TGTGCCAGCAGCCGTGCCCGCTCCTACAATGAGCAGTTCTTC. It translates to CASSRARSYNEQFF.

J is TRBJ1-5 and V is TRBV28, with D unclear. Trimming took off 4 bases at V and 1 base at J, with 11 bases between the two ends. The CDR3 covers 15 residues. CDR1 MDHEN and CDR2 SYDVKM come from the germline V gene. CDR3 nucleotides: TGTGCCAGCAGTTCCCCAACAAAGAGCAATCAGCCCCAGCATTTT. Residues: CASSSPTKSNQPQHF. Full variable domain (remainder filled in from reference TRBV28 and TRBJ1-5): DVKVTQSSRYLVKRTGEKVFLECVQDMDHENMFWYRQDPGLGLRLIYFSYDVKMKEKGDIPEGYSVSREKKERFSLILESASTNQTSMYLCASSSPTKSNQPQHFGDGTRLSIL.

This clonotype was detected ten times or more. This chain links TRBV28 with TRBJ1-1, with D uncertain. The V end lost 2 bases, the J end lost 0 bases, and 7 bases lay between the germline ends. Germline V gives CDR1 MDHEN, CDR2 SYDVKM. This CDR3 is built from 14 residues. CDR3 in DNA: TGTGCCAGCAGTTTACAGAGCATGAACACTGAAGCTTTCTTT. Translating it yields CASSLQSMNTEAFF. The full variable domain, its missing parts supplied by reference TRBV28 and TRBJ1-1, is DVKVTQSSRYLVKRTGEKVFLECVQDMDHENMFWYRQDPGLGLRLIYFSYDVKMKEKGDIPEGYSVSREKKERFSLILESASTNQTSMYLCASSLQSMNTEAFFGQGTRLTVV.

The chain recombines TRBV14 with TRBJ2-3; a possible D gene is TRBD2 (7 bases). The germline V and J ends were trimmed by 1 base and 2 bases, with 13 bases remaining between them. The CDR3 runs 16 residues. The germline V gene encodes CDR1 SGHDN and CDR2 FVKESK. This chain's CDR3 is CASSQVTGGLTDTQYF. CDR3 coding DNA: TGTGCCAGCAGCCAAGTGACCGGGGGGCTCACAGATACGCAGTATTTT.

This chain uses TRBV23-1 with TRBJ2-1; 7 bases line up with TRBD2. TRBV23-1 is marked as an open reading frame, function uncertain. This CDR3 has 17 residues. Unmatched junction bases numbered 12, after V lost 3 bases and J lost 4 bases. This chain's CDR3 is CASSHREEQSVYNEQFF. Here the CDR3 DNA reads TGCGCCAGCAGTCACCGGGAGGAACAGTCGGTTTACAATGAGCAGTTCTTC.

The J gene is TRBJ2-3, the V gene TRBV12-3 or TRBV12-4; weak D call: TRBD2 (7 bases). V was cut by 8 bases and J by 8 bases, with 14 bases left in between. The CDR3 runs 12 residues. CDR3: CASALGGATQYF. The DNA of the CDR3 is TGTGCCAGCGCCCTGGGGGGGGCTACGCAGTATTTT.

The table lists this clonotype with many counts. The chain carries TRBV7-9 and TRBJ2-3; D remains ambiguous. The ends were cut back, 5 bases at V and 6 bases at J, with 9 bases in the middle. Per germline, CDR1 SEHNR and CDR2 FQNEAQ (reference sequence). CDR3 length: 12 residues. This chain's CDR3 is CASSQIKDTQYF. The CDR3 nucleotides read TGTGCCAGCAGCCAAATCAAGGATACGCAGTATTTT.

This clonotype was recorded at least ten times. V and J are TRBV6-6 and TRBJ2-7; 12 bases agree with TRBD2. The germline V gene encodes CDR1 MNHNY and CDR2 SVGAGI (reference sequence). Trimming cost V 8 bases and J 6 bases; bases outside gene matches: 5. This CDR3 contains 13 residues. This chain's CDR3 is CASELAGGSEQYF. The CDR3 region has the DNA TGTGCCAGCGAACTAGCGGGAGGATCCGAGCAGTACTTC.

This clonotype has only a few counts. The chain joins TRBV6-5 to TRBJ2-3; the match to TRBD2 covers 13 bases. The CDR3 runs to 17 residues. J lost 2 bases, V lost 5 bases, and 7 bases had no gene match. Germline CDR1 reads MNHEY; CDR2 reads SVGAGI. The CDR3 here is CASSGTSGALITDTQYF. CDR3 DNA: TGTGCCAGCAGTGGGACTAGCGGGGCCCTCATCACAGATACGCAGTATTTT.

V usage is TRBV6-1 and J usage is TRBJ2-5, with TRBD1 matching 11 bases. With 3 bases clipped from V and 3 bases from J, the junction kept 15 bases outside the gene matches. Germline V gene sequence: CDR1 MNHNS, CDR2 SASEGT. CDR3 length: 19 amino acids. As DNA, the CDR3 is TGTGCCAGCAGTGATGTGGAGGGACAGGGGGTACATTCAGAAGAGACCCAGTACTTC. It specifies CASSDVEGQGVHSEETQYF.